Below, 2 T cell receptor beta chains from the same sample are listed, as sequenced in a study of T cell responses to AZD1222 COVID-19 vaccine. This table comes from immunoSEQ multiplex PCR, and its TCRdb copy is limited to in-frame clones, with some not included. The sample lists around 140,000 clones, about 90% occurring once. Source: peripheral blood, taken 28 days after the second AZD1222 dose. These receptor sequences come from an adult who received the AZD1222 COVID-19 vaccine.

The chain couples TRBV19 to TRBJ1-5; D may be TRBD1 (6 bases). With 8 bases removed from V and 6 bases from J, the gap between germline ends came to 14 bases. Looked up from germline, CDR1 is LNHDA and CDR2 is SQIVND (reference sequence). The CDR3 totals 13 residues. The DNA of the CDR3 is TGTGCCAGTGGAAACAGGGCAGGTCAGCCCCAGCATTTT. Protein: CASGNRAGQPQHF. Using reference TRBV19 and TRBJ1-5 for the parts outside the CDR3, the full variable domain is DGGITQSPKYLFRKEGQNVTLSCEQNLNHDAMYWYRQDPGQGLRLIYYSQIVNDFQKGDIAEGYSVSREKKESFPLTVTSAQKNPTAFYLCASGNRAGQPQHFGDGTRLSIL.

Worth noting for this clone: This sample also contains other DNA sequences that code for the same CDR3. V is TRBV27 and J is TRBJ1-5, with TRBD1 identical over 9 bases. This CDR3 is 14 amino acids long. Germline assignment: CDR1 MNHEY and CDR2 SMNVEV (reference sequence). V lost 5 bases, J lost 10 bases, and 9 bases stayed unmatched. For the CDR3, the DNA is TGTGCCAGCAGTCCAGGACAGGGGTTCGGACCCCAGCATTTT. It codes for CASSPGQGFGPQHF.